This T cell receptor beta chain is drawn from a study of shared clonotypes between healthy human individuals. Study summary: Researchers assigned three CD4 naive, three CD4 memory, two CD8 naive and one CD8 memory plate to each donor. Study-wide findings and caveats: Among donors, clonotype sharing was expected to be affected by sequencing depth.

The repertoire was sequenced with immunoSEQ multiplex PCR; TCRdb's copy has only in-frame clones and lacks some. The repertoire holds 2 million to 2.5 million clones, with under 95% as singletons. The CDR3 extends over 16 amino acids. In regard to this clone: Its specificity is unknown.

The clonotype comes from a man between 18 and 35 years old in good health. Some clones in this sample may be carry-over from other donors' samples. Material: naive CD4+ T cells from PBMCs. The subset was: CD45RA+ positively selected. V usage is TRBV21-1 and J usage is TRBJ2-1; the table's D call TRBD1 went unverified against the DNA. TRBV21-1 corresponds to a pseudogene. This CDR3 is CASSARQGALRGEQFF. DNA of the CDR3: TGTGCCAGCAGCGCCAGACAGGGGGCCCTAAGAGGTGAGCAGTTCTTC.